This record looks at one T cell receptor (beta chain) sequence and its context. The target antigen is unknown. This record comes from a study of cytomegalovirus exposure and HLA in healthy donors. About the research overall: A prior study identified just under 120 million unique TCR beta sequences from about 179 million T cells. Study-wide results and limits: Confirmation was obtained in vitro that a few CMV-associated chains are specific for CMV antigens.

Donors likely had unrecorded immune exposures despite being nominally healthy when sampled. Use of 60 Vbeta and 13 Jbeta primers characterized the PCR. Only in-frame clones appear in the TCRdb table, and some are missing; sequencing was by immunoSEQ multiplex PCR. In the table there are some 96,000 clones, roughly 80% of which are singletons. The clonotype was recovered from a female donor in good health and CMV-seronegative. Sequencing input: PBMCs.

The CDR3 DNA reads as TGTGCCAGCAGCAGGGACGAGGGGGATCAAGAGACCCAGTACTTC. This encodes CASSRDEGDQETQYF. The chain recombines TRBV9 with TRBJ2-5; D might be TRBD1 (6 bases). The germline V gene has CDR1 SGDLS and CDR2 YYNGEE. The CDR3 has 15 residues. The V end was cut by 4 bases, the J end by 2 bases, with 15 bases between.